The 25 T cell receptor beta chains reported below all come from one sample, sequenced in a study of blood T cells in healthy people across ages. Next came a second PCR, run for roughly 6 to 11 cycles, which used a sample-barcoded 5' primer along with a J-beta primer mix. TCRdb reprocessed the 5' RACE reads via MiXCR and lists one record per CDR3 protein. The sample yields about 830,000 distinct CDR3 sequences, 58% seen once. The source material was blood. The receptors come from a man aged 25-40 years in good health.

The genes are TRBV27 and TRBJ1-2; no definite D call. Germline CDR1 reads MNHEY; CDR2 reads SMNVEV (reference sequence). This CDR3 comprises 13 residues. Trimming shortened V by 2 bases and J by 6 bases, and 10 bases separated the two germline ends. The CDR3 DNA reads as TGTGCCAGCAGTTTAACTCTCGGGGATGGCTACACCTTC. Translated: CASSLTLGDGYTF.

The chain has TRBV10-3 and TRBJ1-1, with D maybe TRBD1 (5 bases). The germline gives CDR1 ENHRY, CDR2 SYGVKD. V lost 10 bases, J lost 3 bases, and 15 bases lay in between. The CDR3 extends over 13 amino acids. The CDR3 sequence is CATTREMDTEAFF. In DNA, the CDR3 is TGTGCCACTACCAGGGAAATGGACACTGAAGCTTTCTTT.

Turning to this clonotype: Germline and junction disagree at one end, which may indicate a read error. The chain carries TRBV4-2 and TRBJ2-3; D unclear. The CDR3 has 13 residues. Germline CDR1 is LGHNA and CDR2 is YNFKEQ. This chain's CDR3 is CASSQGEADTRYF. The CDR3 coding sequence is TGTGCCAGCAGCCAAGGGGAAGCAGATACGCGGTATTTT.

The genes are TRBV29-1 and TRBJ2-1; D remains unclear. The CDR3 length is 12 residues. With 4 bases removed from V and 8 bases from J, the gap between germline ends came to 12 bases. The germline V gene encodes CDR1 SQVTM and CDR2 ANQGSEA. The CDR3 is CSVARTIDEQFF. As DNA, the CDR3 is TGCAGCGTTGCACGGACCATCGATGAGCAGTTCTTC.

With regard to this clonotype: One end of the junction fails to match germline, which may point to a read error. This chain uses TRBV20-1 with TRBJ1-6; D call uncertain. The CDR3 length is 15 residues. The germline V gene encodes CDR1 DFQATT and CDR2 SNEGSKA (reference sequence). For the CDR3, the DNA is TGCAGCGCTAGAGGCGGACCTTTTTATAATTCACCCCTCCACTTT. Translated, it gives CSARGGPFYNSPLHF.

This clonotype was observed a few times. V usage is TRBV29-1 and J usage is TRBJ1-1, with D unresolved. Germline CDR1 reads SQVTM; CDR2 reads ANQGSEA. The CDR3 length is 12 residues. The CDR3 region is CTVSLDYTEAFF. DNA of the CDR3: TGCACCGTCTCCCTGGATTACACTGAAGCTTTCTTT. Combining the CDR3 with reference TRBV29-1 and TRBJ1-1 gives the whole variable domain SAVISQKPSRDICQRGTSLTIQCQVDSQVTMMFWYRQQPGQSLTLIATANQGSEATYESGFVIDKFPISRPNLTFSTLTVSNMSPEDSSIYLCTVSLDYTEAFFGQGTRLTVV.

The rearrangement joins TRBV9 to TRBJ2-4, with D possibly being TRBD1 (6 bases). TRBJ2-7 explains the end of the DNA better; the J call may be wrong. Germline values: CDR1 SGDLS, CDR2 YYNGEE. The CDR3 spans 15 residues. The CDR3 reads CASSVGDNRSYEQYF. In nucleotides, the CDR3 is TGTGCCAGCAGCGTAGGGGACAATCGAAGCTACGAGCAGTACTTC.

The rearrangement links TRBV20-1 to TRBJ2-3, with D uncertain. Trimming took off 0 bases at V and 6 bases at J, with 13 bases between the two ends. In germline, CDR1 is DFQATT, CDR2 SNEGSKA (reference sequence). The CDR3 sequence is 14 residues long. CDR3 sequence reads: CSAREPTLGDTQYF. In DNA, the CDR3 is TGCAGTGCTAGAGAACCAACTTTGGGGGATACGCAGTATTTT.

The chain joins TRBV11-1 to TRBJ1-1; no clear D. The CDR3 runs 15 residues. The germline V gene encodes CDR1 SGHAT and CDR2 FQDESV (reference sequence). The germline V and J ends were trimmed by 5 bases and 1 base, with 14 bases remaining between them. The chain's CDR3 is CASSLGRPGNTEAFF. The CDR3 region has the DNA TGTGCCAGCAGCCTAGGTAGGCCGGGGAACACTGAAGCTTTCTTT.

In its sample, this clonotype was seen a few times. The J gene is TRBJ1-1, the V gene TRBV6-4, with TRBD1 matching over 7 bases. The J segment lost 4 bases and the V segment lost 6 bases, leaving 5 bases of the junction unmatched. This CDR3 region has 13 residues. CDR1 MRHNA and CDR2 SNTAGT come from the germline V gene. The CDR3 coding sequence is TGTGCCAGCAGAGACAGGGAGGGCACTGAAGCTTTCTTT. Its protein product is CASRDREGTEAFF.

V gene TRBV19 combines with J gene TRBJ2-4; possibly TRBD1 or TRBD2 for D (7 bases each). The V end was cut by 10 bases, the J end by 0 bases, with 19 bases between. This CDR3 is built from 16 residues. The V gene's germline CDR1 is LNHDA and CDR2 SQIVND (reference sequence). DNA of the CDR3: TGTGCCACCAGGGGGGGGACCCTGATAGCCAAAAACATTCAGTACTTC. Translation gives CATRGGTLIAKNIQYF.

For the CDR3, the DNA is TGCGCCAGCAGCTTGCTTTCGACAGGGATGAATGAGCAGTTCTTC. Translated: CASSLLSTGMNEQFF. The chain carries TRBV5-1 and TRBJ2-1; 7 positions agree with TRBD1. The V segment lost 1 base and the J segment 7 bases; nucleotides outside the gene matches: 8. Germline V gene lookup returns CDR1 SGHRS and CDR2 YFSETQ. The CDR3 consists of 15 residues.

The CDR3, as DNA: TGCAGTGCTCTAGCGGGGGGGTTGATTACAGATACGCAGTATTTT. It is translated as CSALAGGLITDTQYF. V and J are TRBV20-1 and TRBJ2-3; 12 nucleotides align to TRBD2. Germline V CDR1 and CDR2: DFQATT, SNEGSKA (reference sequence). V dropped 5 bases and J dropped 3; count of bases not matched to a gene: 6. CDR3 size: 15 residues.

This chain joins TRBV7-2 and TRBJ1-1; D is unclear. The germline V and J ends were trimmed by 1 base and 3 bases, with 6 bases remaining between them. The germline V gene encodes CDR1 SGHTA and CDR2 FQGNSA. This CDR3 has 13 residues. The CDR3 is CASSLEADTEAFF. The CDR3 DNA sequence: TGTGCCAGCAGCTTAGAGGCGGACACTGAAGCTTTCTTT.

The chain links TRBV5-1 to TRBJ2-7; 9 positions agree with TRBD2. The V gene's germline CDR1 is SGHRS and CDR2 YFSETQ. V lost 4 bases, J lost 3 bases, and 8 bases stayed unmatched. CDR3 size: 15 residues. CDR3 DNA sequence: TGCGCCAGCAGCAAAGGCGGTAGCGGGGGCTACGAGCAGTACTTC. The encoded protein is CASSKGGSGGYEQYF. Full variable domain (remainder filled in from reference TRBV5-1 and TRBJ2-7): KAGVTQTPRYLIKTRGQQVTLSCSPISGHRSVSWYQQTPGQGLQFLFEYFSETQRNKGNFPGRFSGRQFSNSRSEMNVSTLELGDSALYLCASSKGGSGGYEQYFGPGTRLTVT.

In its sample, this clonotype was seen a few times. The V and J genes are TRBV20-1 and TRBJ1-2, with 7 bases fitting TRBD1. This CDR3 region has 12 residues. J lost 8 bases, V lost 3 bases, and 6 bases had no gene match. The germline V gene encodes CDR1 DFQATT and CDR2 SNEGSKA (reference sequence). The CDR3 coding sequence is TGCAGTGCTAGCAAGGGGGCGACGGGCTACACCTTC. Its translation is CSASKGATGYTF.

The chain recombines TRBV7-9 with TRBJ1-1; the match to TRBD1 covers 7 bases. The CDR3 runs 17 residues. V gave up 4 bases and J gave up 1 base; unmatched junction bases: 12. CDR1 SEHNR and CDR2 FQNEAQ come from the germline V gene (reference sequence). The CDR3 protein is CASSSRPGDRTNTEAFF. Written as DNA, the CDR3 is TGTGCCAGCAGCTCCCGGCCGGGGGACAGAACGAACACTGAAGCTTTCTTT.

This clonotype was seen a handful of times. J is TRBJ2-5 and V is TRBV25-1; the match to TRBD1 covers 11 bases. Germline loops: CDR1 MGHDK, CDR2 SYGVNS. V lost 2 bases and J lost 0; bases outside the gene matches: 11. The CDR3 totals 19 residues. The CDR3 DNA reads as TGTGCCAGCAGTGAAGCCGGGACAGGGGGACAGGGGTACCAAGAGACCCAGTACTTC. It is translated as CASSEAGTGGQGYQETQYF.

The chain recombines TRBV3-1 with TRBJ2-5, with D unresolved. The CDR3 runs 13 residues. The ends were cut back, 1 base at V and 4 bases at J, with 7 bases in the middle. CDR1 and CDR2 (germline): LGHDT, YNNKEL (reference sequence). Here the CDR3 DNA reads TGTGCCAGCAGCCAAGTGTCAAGAGAGACCCAGTACTTC. Translating it yields CASSQVSRETQYF.

The V call is TRBV4-1, the J call TRBJ2-7; possibly TRBD1 for D (5 bases). V was shortened by 4 bases and J by 5 bases, with 15 bases between the two germline ends. Germline V gene data show CDR1 as MGHRA and CDR2 as YSYEKL. The CDR3 is 14 residues long. DNA of the CDR3: TGCGCCAGCAGCCCCAGGGTGGGTTCCGACGAGCAGTACTTC. It specifies CASSPRVGSDEQYF.

The CDR3 region has the DNA TGTGCCAGCAGCCATCAAACAGATACGCAGTATTTT. This translates into CASSHQTDTQYF. The chain uses TRBV7-9 and TRBJ2-3; D gene unclear. The CDR3 runs 12 residues. In germline, CDR1 is SEHNR, CDR2 FQNEAQ (reference sequence). V was clipped by 5 bases and J by 3 bases, with 6 bases between them.

This clonotype was seen repeatedly, ten times or more. The J gene is TRBJ1-2, the V gene TRBV7-2; D unresolved. Germline CDR1 and CDR2: SGHTA and FQGNSA. The CDR3 has 13 amino acids. V lost 5 bases to trimming and J lost 0 bases, with 7 bases between them. Here the CDR3 reads CASSPGANYGYTF. The CDR3 region has the DNA TGTGCCAGCAGCCCCGGGGCTAACTATGGCTACACCTTC.

The CDR3 sequence: CASSSGTGPLGPQHF. CDR3 in DNA: TGTGCCAGCAGTTCCGGGACAGGGCCTTTAGGGCCCCAGCATTTT. The genes are TRBV3-1 and TRBJ1-5; 9 nucleotides line up with TRBD1. V was clipped by 6 bases and J by 9 bases; unmatched bases: 12. CDR1 is LGHDT, CDR2 YNNKEL, per germline (reference sequence). The CDR3 has 15 residues.

The CDR3 DNA sequence: TGTGCCAGCAGTTTTATCCAGCGGGAGGGCCATGGGGACGAGCAGTACTTC. Amino acid sequence: CASSFIQREGHGDEQYF. This chain joins TRBV28 and TRBJ2-7; 10 nucleotides line up with TRBD2. Germline CDR1 is MDHEN and CDR2 is SYDVKM. This CDR3 is built from 17 residues. V dropped 3 bases and J dropped 5; count of bases not matched to a gene: 13. Variable domain in full (rest from reference TRBV28 and TRBJ2-7): DVKVTQSSRYLVKRTGEKVFLECVQDMDHENMFWYRQDPGLGLRLIYFSYDVKMKEKGDIPEGYSVSREKKERFSLILESASTNQTSMYLCASSFIQREGHGDEQYFGPGTRLTVT.

The genes are TRBV5-1 and TRBJ2-7; a possible D gene is TRBD2 (6 bases). The CDR3 loop spans 13 amino acids. V was clipped by 3 bases and J by 3 bases, with 10 bases between them. From germline, CDR1 is SGHRS and CDR2 YFSETQ. The CDR3 sequence: CASSYTSFYEQYF. In DNA form, the CDR3 reads TGCGCCAGCAGCTACACTAGCTTCTACGAGCAGTACTTC.